What follows are 9 T cell receptor beta chains derived from one specimen sequenced in a study of blood T cell repertoires in COVID-19. TCRdb's table, derived via immunoSEQ multiplex PCR, lists solely in-frame clones and lacks some. The sample yields some 170,000 clones, roughly 76% seen once. The source material was peripheral blood. The receptors were gathered from a woman between 40 and 50 years old with COVID-19, enrolled during active disease.

This chain uses TRBV14 with TRBJ2-3; tentatively, D is TRBD2 (5 bases). The CDR3 is 14 amino acids. Trimming took off 2 bases at V and 3 bases at J, with 9 bases between the two ends. Germline V lookup: CDR1 SGHDN, CDR2 FVKESK. The CDR3 DNA reads as TGTGCCAGCAGCCAACCGGGGTTTACAGATACGCAGTATTTT. Translated: CASSQPGFTDTQYF.

This clone was found a few times. The rearrangement joins TRBV3-1 (or the pseudogene TRBV3-2) to TRBJ2-1; the match to TRBD2 covers 9 bases. Per germline, CDR1 LGHDT and CDR2 YNNKEL (reference sequence). The trim removed 3 bases at V and 5 bases at J, leaving 2 bases unmatched. The CDR3 is 14 amino acids. The CDR3 bases are TGTGCCAGCAGCCATCTAGCGGGGCACAATGAGCAGTTCTTC. This codes for CASSHLAGHNEQFF.

The chain is built from TRBV2 and TRBJ1-1; D is possibly TRBD1 (6 bases). Germline CDR1 and CDR2: SNHLY and FYNNEI. The CDR3 consists of 15 residues. V shed 7 bases and J shed 1 base, with 16 bases lying between them. CDR3 amino acids: CASTLQGNRNTEAFF. The CDR3, as DNA: TGTGCCAGCACCTTACAGGGCAACAGGAACACTGAAGCTTTCTTT.

The V and J genes are TRBV7-3 and TRBJ2-1, with TRBD2 matching over 10 bases. The germline V gene encodes CDR1 SGHTA and CDR2 FQGTGA. The CDR3 has 16 residues. V was clipped by 0 bases and J by 1 base; unmatched bases: 0. CDR3 sequence reads: CASSLTAGGSYNEQFF. CDR3 bases: TGTGCCAGCAGCTTAACAGCGGGAGGGTCCTACAATGAGCAGTTCTTC.

The J gene is TRBJ2-1, the V gene TRBV4-1; possibly TRBD2 for D (5 bases). The V end was cut by 4 bases, the J end by 7 bases, with 11 bases between. This CDR3 has 13 residues. Germline CDR1 is MGHRA and CDR2 is YSYEKL. The CDR3 spells CASSPTRRNEQFF. Written as DNA, the CDR3 is TGCGCCAGCAGCCCCACCCGGAGGAATGAGCAGTTCTTC.

The chain carries TRBV9 and TRBJ1-6; possibly TRBD1 for D (6 bases). The CDR3 has 14 amino acids. CDR1 SGDLS and CDR2 YYNGEE come from the germline V gene. V shed 3 bases and J shed 8 bases, with 12 bases lying between them. In DNA, the CDR3 is TGTGCCAGCAGCGGACAGGTGGGGGATTCACCCCTCCACTTT. Protein sequence: CASSGQVGDSPLHF.

This clone was counted a single time. The chain employs TRBV13 and TRBJ2-3; 10 nucleotides line up with TRBD2. Trimming at V came to 6 bases and at J to 4 bases, leaving 13 bases not matched to a gene. This CDR3 spans 17 amino acids. The germline V gene encodes CDR1 PRHDT and CDR2 FYEKMQ (reference sequence). CDR3 amino acids: CASRRLIAGGLADTQYF. Written as DNA, the CDR3 is TGTGCCAGCAGGCGCCTCATAGCGGGGGGCCTGGCAGATACGCAGTATTTT. Combining the CDR3 with reference TRBV13 and TRBJ2-3 gives the whole variable domain AAGVIQSPRHLIKEKRETATLKCYPIPRHDTVYWYQQGPGQDPQFLISFYEKMQSDKGSIPDRFSAQQFSDYHSELNMSSLELGDSALYFCASRRLIAGGLADTQYFGPGTRLTVL.

The chain recombines TRBV2 with TRBJ1-6; 9 positions agree with TRBD1. Germline lookup yields CDR1 SNHLY and CDR2 FYNNEI. Losses at the gene ends were 4 bases for V and 9 bases for J; bases not matched to a gene: 4. CDR3 size: 14 residues. Here the CDR3 DNA reads TGTGCCAGCAGTGTGGGACAGGGATCTTCACCCCTCCACTTT. Translating it yields CASSVGQGSSPLHF.

The CDR3 DNA sequence: TGTGCCAGCAGCCAAGATTCTGTAGAGACCCAGTACTTC. Its protein product is CASSQDSVETQYF. V gene TRBV4-2 combines with J gene TRBJ2-5; D gene unclear. CDR1 and CDR2 (germline): LGHNA, YNFKEQ. There are 13 residues in the CDR3. The ends were cut back, 0 bases at V and 4 bases at J, with 6 bases in the middle.